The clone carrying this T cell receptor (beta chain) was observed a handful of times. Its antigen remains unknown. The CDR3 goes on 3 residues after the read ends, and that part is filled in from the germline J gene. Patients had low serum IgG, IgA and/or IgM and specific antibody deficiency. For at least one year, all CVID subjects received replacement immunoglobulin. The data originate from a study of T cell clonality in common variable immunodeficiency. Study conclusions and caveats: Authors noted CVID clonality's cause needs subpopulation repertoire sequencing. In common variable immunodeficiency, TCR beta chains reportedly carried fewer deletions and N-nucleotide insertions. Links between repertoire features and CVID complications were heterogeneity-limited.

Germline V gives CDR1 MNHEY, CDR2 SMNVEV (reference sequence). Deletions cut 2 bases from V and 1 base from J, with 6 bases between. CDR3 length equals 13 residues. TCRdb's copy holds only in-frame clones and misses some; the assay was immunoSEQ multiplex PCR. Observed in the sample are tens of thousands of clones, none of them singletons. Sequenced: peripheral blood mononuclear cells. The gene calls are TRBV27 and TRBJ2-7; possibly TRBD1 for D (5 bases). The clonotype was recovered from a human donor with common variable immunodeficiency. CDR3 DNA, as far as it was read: TGTGCCAGCAGTTTACAGGGTTCCTACGAG. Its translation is CASSLQGSYE. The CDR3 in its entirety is CASSLQGSYEQYF.